This is a list of T cell receptor beta chains from one sample in a study of blood T cell repertoires in COVID-19. TCRdb's copy holds only in-frame clones and misses some; the assay was immunoSEQ multiplex PCR. Of 180,000 or so clones in the sample, approximately 78% were seen once. The sequencing input was peripheral blood. The receptors were sampled from a woman older than 75 with active or convalescent COVID-19. The CDR3 runs from the conserved cysteine through the conserved F or W. A D gene is named only where the DNA matches it firmly. Rows may omit the clone size; those that give it use once, few, many or a size class.

V	D	J	size	CDR3	DNA
TRBV18	.	TRBJ1-1	.	CASSPGQLLNTEAFF	TGTGCCAGCTCACCCGGACAGTTGCTGAACACTGAAGCTTTCTTT
TRBV24-1	.	TRBJ2-5	.	CATSDNRVGQETQYF	TGTGCCACCAGTGACAACAGGGTGGGGCAAGAGACCCAGTACTTC
TRBV2	TRBD1	TRBJ2-5	.	CASSGQGETQYF	TGTGCCAGCAGTGGACAGGGGGAGACCCAGTACTTC
TRBV2	.	TRBJ2-5	few	CASKRDGSETQYF	TGTGCCAGCAAAAGGGACGGGAGTGAGACCCAGTACTTC
TRBV27	.	TRBJ2-2	.	CASSRTGRQAGELFF	TGTGCCAGCAGTCGGACCGGGAGACAAGCCGGGGAGCTGTTTTTT
TRBV5-6	.	TRBJ1-2	.	CASSLDQGGYTF	TGTGCCAGCAGCTTGGATCAGGGTGGCTACACCTTC
TRBV6-2/TRBV6-3	TRBD1	TRBJ2-3	.	CASSRGQGAFADTQYF	TGTGCCAGCAGCCGCGGACAGGGGGCTTTCGCAGATACGCAGTATTTT
TRBV28	.	TRBJ1-2	.	CASSLVDGGYGYTF	TGTGCCAGCAGTTTGGTAGACGGGGGGTATGGCTACACCTTC
TRBV5-1	.	TRBJ1-4	once	CASSRERLPNEKLFF	TGCGCCAGCAGCCGCGAGCGGCTTCCTAATGAAAAACTGTTTTTT
TRBV5-6	TRBD1	TRBJ2-2	.	CASSSDRGTGELFF	TGTGCCAGCAGCTCGGACAGGGGCACCGGGGAGCTGTTTTTT
TRBV3-1/TRBV3-2	.	TRBJ1-2	.	CASSQCTRDRNYGYTF	TGTGCCAGCAGCCAATGCACTAGAGACCGGAACTATGGCTACACCTTC
TRBV28	.	TRBJ2-3	few	CASTQGTDTQYF	TGTGCCAGCACACAGGGTACAGATACGCAGTATTTT
TRBV10-3	.	TRBJ2-7	once	CAIGGRTGAYEQYF	TGTGCCATCGGCGGGAGGACAGGGGCCTACGAGCAGTACTTC
TRBV7-2	TRBD2	TRBJ2-5	few	CASSLLAGGQETQYF	TGTGCCAGCAGTCTCTTAGCGGGGGGGCAAGAGACCCAGTACTTC
TRBV28	.	TRBJ1-5	.	CASSLYGGAGQPQHF	TGTGCCAGCAGCCTCTATGGGGGGGCGGGACAGCCCCAGCATTTT
TRBV21-1	.	TRBJ1-5	once	CASSKFGGPNQPQHF	TGTGCCAGCAGCAAATTTGGAGGCCCCAATCAGCCCCAGCATTTT
TRBV18	TRBD1	TRBJ1-2	.	CASSPQVTGVYGYTF	TGTGCCAGCTCACCCCAGGTGACAGGGGTGTATGGCTACACCTTC
TRBV19	TRBD1	TRBJ2-2	many	CASSISRTGRTGELFF	TGTGCCAGTAGTATCAGTAGGACAGGGCGAACCGGGGAGCTGTTTTTT
TRBV4-1	TRBD2	TRBJ2-1	.	CASSPRSGGAVGEQFF	TGCGCCAGCAGCCCACGCAGCGGGGGGGCGGTTGGTGAGCAGTTCTTC
TRBV3-1/TRBV3-2	.	TRBJ2-1	.	CASSQDLQGYNEQFF	TGTGCCAGCAGCCAAGATCTCCAGGGGTACAATGAGCAGTTCTTC
TRBV13	TRBD2	TRBJ2-1	.	CASSLLAGGDNNEQFF	TGTGCCAGCAGCTTACTAGCGGGGGGCGATAACAATGAGCAGTTCTTC
TRBV27	TRBD2	TRBJ2-2	.	CASSLLAGGRSGELFF	TGTGCCAGCAGTTTGCTAGCGGGGGGGCGATCCGGGGAGCTGTTTTTT
TRBV23-1	.	TRBJ2-5	.	CASSHPTGTVSQYF	TGCGCCAGCAGTCACCCTACCGGCACAGTAAGCCAGTACTTC
TRBV27	.	TRBJ1-2	.	CASRVPLGGYTF	TGTGCCAGCAGAGTCCCTCTAGGCGGCTACACCTTC
TRBV28	.	TRBJ1-6	.	CASSDAGKIYSPLHF	TGTGCCAGCTCAGACGCAGGGAAAATTTACTCACCCCTCCACTTT
TRBV19	.	TRBJ2-1	.	CASSIRDIYNEQFF	TGTGCCAGTAGTATCAGGGACATTTACAATGAGCAGTTCTTC
TRBV5-1	.	TRBJ2-1	.	CASSVISADNEQFF	TGCGCCAGCAGCGTTATTAGCGCGGACAATGAGCAGTTCTTC
TRBV3-1/TRBV3-2	.	TRBJ1-2	.	CASSHRGQRGLGRGYTF	TGTGCCAGCAGCCACCGTGGACAGCGCGGACTCGGGCGTGGCTACACCTTC
TRBV27	.	TRBJ1-1	once	CASRGGALGRAFF	TGTGCCAGCAGGGGGGGGGCGCTTGGTAGAGCTTTCTTT
TRBV19	TRBD1	TRBJ1-2	few	CASSRDRGSYGYTF	TGTGCCAGTAGTCGTGACAGGGGTTCCTATGGCTACACCTTC
TRBV28	.	TRBJ1-1	few	CASSSRPTMNTEAFF	TGTGCCAGCAGTTCCAGACCTACTATGAACACTGAAGCTTTCTTT
TRBV4-1	TRBD2	TRBJ2-1	.	CASSSPGTSGGSYEQFF	TGCGCCAGCAGCAGCCCCGGGACTAGCGGGGGGTCCTATGAGCAGTTCTTC
TRBV11-2	.	TRBJ1-6	few	CASSLGTRTTKGSPLHF	TGTGCCAGCAGCTTAGGAACCAGGACGACTAAAGGTTCACCCCTCCACTTT
TRBV14	TRBD1	TRBJ1-4	.	CASSQVGSGGKLFF	TGTGCCAGCAGCCAAGTAGGGTCAGGGGGAAAACTGTTTTTT
TRBV5-6	.	TRBJ1-5	.	CASSGGTGQPQHF	TGTGCCAGCAGCGGCGGGACCGGACAGCCCCAGCATTTT
TRBV5-1	.	TRBJ1-2	.	CASSLVDRPNGYTF	TGCGCCAGCAGCTTGGTTGACAGGCCAAATGGCTACACCTTC
TRBV11-2	.	TRBJ2-3	.	CASSLTPPPQNTQYF	TGTGCCAGCAGCTTAACACCCCCTCCTCAGAATACGCAGTATTTT